One sample yielded the 28 T cell receptor beta chains listed below, sequenced in a study of blood T cells in healthy people across ages. A sample-barcoded 5' primer and a J-beta primer mix were used in a second PCR of about 7 to 11 cycles. TCRdb re-analysed the 5' RACE reads in MiXCR, keeping a single row per CDR3 protein. This sample has just under 900,000 distinct CDR3 sequences, with about 28% found just once. Sequencing used blood. Source of these receptors: a woman aged 80 or over in good health.

Remarks on this clonotype: A much larger clone lies a single base off, so this may be a read error. The chain employs TRBV12-3 or TRBV12-4 and TRBJ2-3, with 9 bases lining up with TRBD1. The CDR3 contains 15 residues. V lost 5 bases and J lost 4; bases outside the gene matches: 7. The CDR3: CASSAGTGSADTQYF. In nucleotides, the CDR3 is TGTGCCAGCAGTGCCGGGACAGGGAGCGCAGATACGCAGTATTTT.

The genes are TRBV6-2 or TRBV6-3 and TRBJ2-2; maybe TRBD1 (5 bases). Trimming took off 5 bases at V and 7 bases at J, with 17 bases between the two ends. Germline lookup yields CDR1 MNHEY and CDR2 SVGEGT. The CDR3 contains 15 residues. The CDR3 is CASSTSGPRVGELFF. Here the CDR3 DNA reads TGTGCCAGCAGTACCTCCGGGCCCAGGGTCGGGGAGCTGTTTTTT.

The chain recombines TRBV12-3 or TRBV12-4 with TRBJ2-1, with 13 positions matching TRBD2. This CDR3 spans 16 amino acids. J gave up 6 bases and V 6 bases, and 8 bases lay outside the gene matches. The CDR3 region has the DNA TGTGCCAGCAGCCCACTAGCGGGAGGGCCGGGCAATGAGCAGTTCTTC. Its protein is CASSPLAGGPGNEQFF.

Many counts were recorded for this clonotype. Germline is not matched at one junction end, which may reflect a read error. This chain connects TRBV11-2 to TRBJ2-5; D is ambiguous. The CDR3 is made up of 12 amino acids. Germline CDR1 is SGHAT and CDR2 is FQNNGV. CDR3 sequence (DNA): TGCGCCAGCAGCCGGGACCAAGAGACCCAGTACTTC. Translating gives CASSRDQETQYF.

This clonotype was seen at least ten times. The chain uses TRBV7-2 and TRBJ2-3; D gene unclear. The CDR3 sequence is 17 residues long. Trimming stripped 5 bases from V and 0 bases from J, with 18 bases between. The germline V gene has CDR1 SGHTA and CDR2 FQGNSA. The CDR3 coding sequence is TGTGCCAGCAGCCCCCGCCCCCCCGGTTATAGCACAGATACGCAGTATTTT. It yields the protein CASSPRPPGYSTDTQYF.

This clonotype has only a few counts. V usage is TRBV30 and J usage is TRBJ1-2, with a tentative D call TRBD1 (6 bases). There are 14 residues in the CDR3. Germline CDR1 GTSNPN, CDR2 SVGIG (reference sequence). The V end lost 2 bases, the J end lost 4 bases, and 14 bases lay between the germline ends. This chain's CDR3 is CAWSSHGTFYGYTF. CDR3 coding DNA: TGTGCCTGGAGTTCTCACGGGACATTCTATGGCTACACCTTC.

This clonotype was picked up many times. This chain joins TRBV7-9 and TRBJ2-1; maybe TRBD1 (6 bases). Germline-derived CDR1 and CDR2 are SEHNR and FQNEAQ (reference sequence). The CDR3 loop spans 15 amino acids. V lost 1 base to trimming and J lost 5 bases, with 12 bases between them. The CDR3 protein is CASSLGDGGHNEQFF. The CDR3 bases are TGTGCCAGCAGCTTAGGAGATGGGGGCCACAATGAGCAGTTCTTC. Full variable domain (remainder filled in from reference TRBV7-9 and TRBJ2-1): DTGVSQNPRHKITKRGQNVTFRCDPISEHNRLYWYRQTLGQGPEFLTYFQNEAQLEKSRLLSDRFSAERPKGSFSTLEIQRTEQGDSAMYLCASSLGDGGHNEQFFGPGTRLTVL.

This clonotype appeared a few times. J is TRBJ1-4 and V is TRBV4-1, with D perhaps TRBD1 (6 bases). The germline V gene has CDR1 MGHRA and CDR2 YSYEKL. V lost 1 base and J 0 bases, leaving 6 bases between the germline ends. This CDR3 region has 15 residues. The CDR3 DNA is TGCGCCAGCAGCCAAGGGACAGCAACTAATGAAAAACTGTTTTTT. Translating gives CASSQGTATNEKLFF.

This clonotype has ten or more counts. The chain carries TRBV6-1 and TRBJ2-4; D gene ambiguous. V dropped 5 bases and J dropped 0 bases, with 11 bases sitting between them. The CDR3 spans 15 residues. Germline V CDR1 and CDR2: MNHNS, SASEGT. CDR3 bases: TGTGCCAGCAGTCTCAGCCTCCTAGCCAAAAACATTCAGTACTTC. This gives the protein CASSLSLLAKNIQYF.

As for this clonotype: This may stem from a read error, because a much larger clone lies one nucleotide away. V and J are TRBV5-1 and TRBJ2-1, with 14 bases matching TRBD2. This CDR3 is 16 amino acids long. Germline V gene lookup returns CDR1 SGHRS and CDR2 YFSETQ. CDR3 region: CASSYPGLAGGNEQVF. The DNA for the CDR3 is TGCGCCAGCAGCTATCCTGGACTAGCGGGGGGCAATGAGCAGGTCTTC.

In this sample, this clonotype turned up many times. V gene TRBV6-2 or TRBV6-3 combines with J gene TRBJ2-3; 8 bases match TRBD2. The CDR3 consists of 15 residues. Germline lookup yields CDR1 MNHEY and CDR2 SVGEGT. J gave up 1 base and V 6 bases, and 6 bases lay outside the gene matches. Written as DNA, the CDR3 is TGTGCCAGCAGGACGGGGGGGCCCCGCACAGATACGCAGTATTTT. It translates to CASRTGGPRTDTQYF.

In this sample, this clonotype turned up many times. The genes are TRBV20-1 and TRBJ2-5; D uncertain. Trimming pared 3 bases from V and 1 base from J, leaving 12 bases between. Looked up from germline, CDR1 is DFQATT and CDR2 is SNEGSKA (reference sequence). CDR3 length: 14 residues. CDR3 sequence: CSASVSLGQETQYF. Written as DNA, the CDR3 is TGCAGTGCTAGTGTCTCCTTGGGCCAAGAGACCCAGTACTTC.

The chain recombines TRBV19 with TRBJ1-1; tentatively, D is TRBD1 (6 bases). The CDR3 sequence is 13 residues long. Per germline, CDR1 LNHDA and CDR2 SQIVND (reference sequence). Trimming removed 9 bases at V and 7 bases at J, with 18 bases between. CDR3 in amino acids: CASRTGSMGEAFF. The DNA of the CDR3 is TGTGCCAGCCGAACAGGGTCAATGGGTGAAGCTTTCTTT. Full variable domain (outside the CDR3, taken from reference TRBV19 and TRBJ1-1): DGGITQSPKYLFRKEGQNVTLSCEQNLNHDAMYWYRQDPGQGLRLIYYSQIVNDFQKGDIAEGYSVSREKKESFPLTVTSAQKNPTAFYLCASRTGSMGEAFFGQGTRLTVV.

This clonotype has a count of ten or more. The V and J genes are TRBV7-8 and TRBJ2-5, with 7 bases fitting TRBD1. J lost 6 bases, V lost 1 base, and 11 bases had no gene match. The CDR3 sequence is 16 residues long. Germline CDR1 SGHVS, CDR2 FQNEAQ. The CDR3 here is CASSLVWVGGGKTQYF. Written as DNA, the CDR3 is TGTGCCAGCAGCTTAGTTTGGGTAGGGGGCGGAAAGACCCAGTACTTC.

This clonotype was seen a few times. The V and J genes are TRBV4-3 and TRBJ2-1; TRBD2 agrees at 12 bases. The CDR3 contains 17 residues. The V gene end was trimmed by 3 bases and the J gene end by 5 bases; junction bases not matched to a gene: 8. CDR1 LGHNA and CDR2 YSLEER come from the germline V gene. CDR3 residues: CASSHLAGGLRDNEQFF. Written as DNA, the CDR3 is TGCGCCAGCAGCCATCTAGCGGGGGGGCTCAGAGACAATGAGCAGTTCTTC.

The chain joins TRBV12-3 or TRBV12-4 to TRBJ2-7; TRBD2 matches at 7 bases. This CDR3 region has 15 residues. V lost 5 bases, J lost 7 bases, and 14 bases stayed unmatched. In DNA form, the CDR3 reads TGTGCCAGCAGTCACTACAGGCCCCCGCGGGGGGAGCAGTACTTC. Its protein is CASSHYRPPRGEQYF.

At least ten counts were recorded for this clonotype. The chain combines TRBV14 with TRBJ1-2, with D maybe TRBD1 (6 bases). CDR3 length: 17 residues. Looked up from germline, CDR1 is SGHDN and CDR2 is FVKESK. V lost 4 bases to trimming and J lost 0 bases, with 18 bases between them. The CDR3 reads CASSPVGHVGPNYGYTF. The CDR3 DNA follows: TGTGCCAGCAGCCCCGTGGGACATGTAGGCCCTAACTATGGCTACACCTTC.

This clonotype was seen more than once but under ten times. In DNA, the CDR3 is TGCAGTGCTACCCCAGCGGGGGGGGGCTCTGGAAACACCATATATTTT. It yields the protein CSATPAGGGSGNTIYF. The chain links TRBV20-1 to TRBJ1-3; tentatively, D is TRBD1 (5 bases). V lost 4 bases, J lost 0 bases, and 16 bases lay in between. The CDR3 totals 16 residues. CDR1 DFQATT and CDR2 SNEGSKA come from the germline V gene (reference sequence).

To note about this clonotype: One end of the junction varies from germline; a read error may be responsible. The J gene is TRBJ1-5, the V gene TRBV6-2 or TRBV6-3; a weak D match, TRBD1 (6 bases). CDR1 is MNHEY, CDR2 SVGEGT, per germline. This CDR3 comprises 15 residues. The CDR3 nucleotides are TGTGCCAGCAGTTACCCCACAGGGTCGGGATCACCCCAGAATTTT. Translating it yields CASSYPTGSGSPQNF.

As to this clonotype: Being one base from a much bigger clone, this may be a read error. CDR3 loop: CASSYEGPYTDTQDF. The CDR3 bases are TGTGCCAGCAGTTATGAGGGGCCGTACACAGATACGCAGGATTTT. The chain combines TRBV6-6 with TRBJ2-3, with D possibly called TRBD1 or TRBD2 (5 bases each). The CDR3 has 15 amino acids. Germline V gene sequence: CDR1 MNHNY, CDR2 SVGAGI (reference sequence).

Many counts were recorded for this clonotype. The gene calls are TRBV25-1 and TRBJ2-5; D is undetermined. This CDR3 contains 12 residues. Trimming removed 4 bases at V and 8 bases at J, with 11 bases between. Germline V gene sequence: CDR1 MGHDK, CDR2 SYGVNS. CDR3 in amino acids: CASSVTLGTQYF. The CDR3 DNA follows: TGTGCCAGCAGTGTAACCTTAGGAACCCAGTACTTC.

At least ten counts were recorded for this clonotype. The chain carries TRBV21-1 and TRBJ2-5; the table assigns TRBD1, which was not confirmed against the DNA. TRBV21-1 is shown as a pseudogene. This CDR3 region has 16 residues. In nucleotides, the CDR3 is TGTGCCAGCAGCAAAGGGACAGGGGAGGTGCGAGAGACCCAGTACTTC. Protein: CASSKGTGEVRETQYF.

This chain links TRBV5-1 with TRBJ1-1; 8 nucleotides align to TRBD1. J lost 4 bases, V lost 5 bases, and 4 bases had no gene match. Per germline, CDR1 SGHRS and CDR2 YFSETQ. This CDR3 comprises 13 residues. The CDR3 reads CASRTGVVTEAFF. The DNA for the CDR3 is TGCGCCAGCAGGACAGGGGTTGTCACTGAAGCTTTCTTT.

This clonotype was seen just once. A much bigger clone sits one base away, suggesting this may be a read error. The chain combines TRBV3-1 with TRBJ1-2, with D uncertain. Trimming left V 3 bases short and J 9 bases short, with 17 bases between. Germline lookup yields CDR1 LGHDT and CDR2 YNNKEL (reference sequence). This CDR3 is 14 amino acids long. The CDR3 here is CASSQNGQDTSYTF. CDR3 bases: TGTGCCAGCAGCCAGAACGGGCAGGATACCAGCTACACCTTC.

About this clonotype itself: At one of its ends the junction is not consistent with the germline gene, which may arise from a read error. The chain uses TRBV12-5 and TRBJ2-2, with a weak D call TRBD2 (5 bases). This CDR3 region has 15 residues. CDR1 is LGHNT, CDR2 FRNRAP, per germline. Here the CDR3 DNA reads TGTGCTAGTGGTTTGGGTACAACTTACACCGGGGAGCGGTTTTTT. It encodes CASGLGTTYTGERFF.

In this sample, this clonotype turned up a few times. The genes are TRBV3-1 and TRBJ1-6; 8 positions match TRBD1. Per germline, CDR1 LGHDT and CDR2 YNNKEL (reference sequence). CDR3 length equals 15 residues. J lost 9 bases, V lost 3 bases, and 7 bases had no gene match. CDR3 sequence reads: CASSHPGQGTSPLHF. CDR3 DNA: TGTGCCAGCAGCCATCCCGGACAGGGCACTTCACCCCTCCACTTT.

This clonotype was picked up a small number of times. The rearrangement links TRBV19 to TRBJ2-1, with 9 nucleotides matching TRBD1. J lost 1 base, V lost 7 bases, and 8 bases had no gene match. Germline V gene data show CDR1 as LNHDA and CDR2 as SQIVND (reference sequence). The CDR3 is 16 amino acids. The CDR3 coding sequence is TGTGCCAGTACCTTGGGACAGGGCCGGTCCTACAATGAGCAGTTCTTC. This codes for CASTLGQGRSYNEQFF.

The gene calls are TRBV3-1 and TRBJ2-5, with D possibly being TRBD2 (6 bases). Looked up from germline, CDR1 is LGHDT and CDR2 is YNNKEL (reference sequence). V lost 2 bases and J 7 bases, leaving 8 bases between the germline ends. CDR3 length equals 12 residues. CDR3 protein: CASSQWGGTQYF. The CDR3 DNA reads as TGTGCCAGCAGCCAATGGGGAGGGACCCAGTACTTC.